This T cell receptor (beta chain) was documented in a study of human T cells and chemical hapten exposure. Study context: A mostly female patient group had alopecia areata, totalis or universalis.

As to time point: patch test 3, about 24 weeks after DPC sensitization. Treatment reported: therapeutic diphenylcyclopropenone sensitization with weekly scalp DPC. Researchers extracted total RNA from unfractionated whole blood. Alopecia patients deemed DPC-suitable, aged 18 to 70, excluding pregnancy. Whole-study results and caveats: Having alopecia, donors may respond immunologically unlike healthy people.

TCRdb used MiXCR to reprocess the RACE reads, holding one entry per CDR3 protein. The table includes roughly 38,000 distinct CDR3 sequences, more than 9% detected once. Trimming removed 3 bases from V and 4 bases from J, with 20 bases in between. The CDR3 runs to 17 residues. The germline CDR1 and CDR2 sequences are SGHTA and FQGNSA. This clonotype was seen many times. Its matching antigen is unknown. The sequences come from whole blood, collected in connection with sensitization to the hapten diphenylcyclopropenone (DPC). This clonotype originated in a man aged 45-65 years with alopecia areata. Some clones in this sample may be carry-over from other donors' samples. The V call is TRBV7-2, the J call TRBJ2-3; tentatively, D is TRBD2 (5 bases). CDR3 in amino acids: CASSFTRGVGVADTQYF. CDR3 DNA: TGTGCCAGCAGCTTCACCCGGGGTGTGGGAGTGGCAGATACGCAGTATTTT. Full variable domain (outside the CDR3, taken from reference TRBV7-2 and TRBJ2-3): GAGVSQSPSNKVTEKGKDVELRCDPISGHTALYWYRQSLGQGLEFLIYFQGNSAPDKSGLPSDRFSAERTGGSVSTLTIQRTQQEDSAVYLCASSFTRGVGVADTQYFGPGTRLTVL.